This T cell receptor beta chain originates from a study of patients and donors after allogeneic stem cell transplantation. TCRdb used MiXCR to reprocess the RT-PCR reads, holding one entry per CDR3 protein. The sample records roughly 900 distinct CDR3 sequences, about a quarter being singletons. The CDR3 runs 13 residues. V shed 2 bases and J shed 6 bases, with 11 bases lying between them. Germline-derived CDR1 and CDR2 are LNHNV and YYDKDF (reference sequence). The chain is built from TRBV15 and TRBJ2-7, with D uncertain. The clonotype originates from a human donor who was either an allogeneic HSCT recipient or a stem cell or donor lymphocyte infusion donor (not recorded which). It is not recorded whose cells these are; they may come from a transplant donor. The sequencing input was blood, either unsorted or a sorted T cell fraction (not recorded which). The CDR3 region has the DNA TGTGCCACCAGCAGACAACCAGCTGCCGAGCAGTACTTC. Its protein is CATSRQPAAEQYF.